The T cell receptor beta chain described here comes from a study of T cell responses to AZD1222 COVID-19 vaccine. Assay used: immunoSEQ multiplex PCR; TCRdb lists only in-frame clones, some missing. The sample records 150,000 to 200,000 clones, around 93% being singletons. This CDR3 has 16 residues. CDR1 is SGHNT, CDR2 YENEEA, per germline. V was shortened by 0 bases and J by 1 base, with 12 bases between the two germline ends. This clone was seen a single time. This sequence was found in an adult in good health. The sequencing used peripheral blood, collected on day 0 of AZD1222 vaccination. The J gene is TRBJ1-1, the V gene TRBV11-3; D unclear. In DNA, the CDR3 is TGTGCCAGCAGCTTAGAACCGGCATTTTCGAACACTGAAGCTTTCTTT. Its translation: CASSLEPAFSNTEAFF.